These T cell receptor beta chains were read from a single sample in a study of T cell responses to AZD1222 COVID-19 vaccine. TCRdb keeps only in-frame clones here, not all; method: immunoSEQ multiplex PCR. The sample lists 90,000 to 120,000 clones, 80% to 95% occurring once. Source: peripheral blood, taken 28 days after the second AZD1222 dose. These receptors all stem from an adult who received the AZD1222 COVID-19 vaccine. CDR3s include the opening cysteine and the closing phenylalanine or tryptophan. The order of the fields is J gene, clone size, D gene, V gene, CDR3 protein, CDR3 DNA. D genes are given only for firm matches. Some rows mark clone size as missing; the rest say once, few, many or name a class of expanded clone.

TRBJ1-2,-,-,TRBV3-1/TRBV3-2,CASSQSRGAYGYTF,TGTGCCAGCAGCCAAAGTCGGGGGGCCTATGGCTACACCTTC
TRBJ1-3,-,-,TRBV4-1,CASSQALMGLSGNTIYF,TGCGCCAGCAGCCAAGCGTTGATGGGGCTCTCTGGAAACACCATATATTTT
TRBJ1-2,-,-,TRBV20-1,CSASTADHGYTF,TGCAGTGCTAGTACGGCCGACCATGGCTACACCTTC
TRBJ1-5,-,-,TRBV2,CASSVTGRQQPQHF,TGTGCCAGCAGTGTTACAGGGAGGCAGCAGCCCCAGCATTTT
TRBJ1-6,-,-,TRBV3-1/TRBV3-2,CASSPTGKGGGNSPLHF,TGTGCCAGCAGCCCAACCGGAAAGGGGGGAGGTAATTCACCCCTCCACTTT
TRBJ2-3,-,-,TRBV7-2,CASSPRAGGGTDTQYF,TGTGCCAGCAGCCCCAGGGCTGGGGGCGGAACAGATACGCAGTATTTT
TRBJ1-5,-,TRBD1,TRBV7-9,CASSFADRGPSGNQPQHF,TGTGCCAGCAGCTTCGCGGACAGGGGGCCCTCTGGAAATCAGCCCCAGCATTTT
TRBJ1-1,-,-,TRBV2,CASSRGSTEAFF,TGTGCCAGCAGTCGGGGTAGCACTGAAGCTTTCTTT
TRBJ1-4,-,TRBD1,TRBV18,CASSPLVGGKDIEKLFF,TGTGCCAGCTCACCACTCGTAGGGGGCAAGGACATTGAAAAACTGTTTTTT
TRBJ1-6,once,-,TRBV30,CAWSRGHNSPLHF,TGTGCCTGGAGTCGTGGACATAATTCACCCCTCCACTTT
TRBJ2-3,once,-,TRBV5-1,CASSLVGGVASDTQYF,TGCGCCAGCAGCTTGGTGGGAGGCGTGGCGTCTGATACGCAGTATTTT
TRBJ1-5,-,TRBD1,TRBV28,CASGTGLNQPQHF,TGTGCCAGCGGGACAGGCTTGAATCAGCCCCAGCATTTT
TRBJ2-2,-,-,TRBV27,CASSTSPRVQNTGELFF,TGTGCCAGCAGTACCTCCCCGAGGGTGCAGAACACCGGGGAGCTGTTTTTT
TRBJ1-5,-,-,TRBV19,CASSTTGRNQPQHF,TGTGCCAGTAGTACCACAGGACGCAATCAGCCCCAGCATTTT
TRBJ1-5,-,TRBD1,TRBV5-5,CASSLALPGQGFGQPQHF,TGTGCCAGCAGCTTGGCCTTACCGGGACAGGGGTTCGGTCAGCCCCAGCATTTT
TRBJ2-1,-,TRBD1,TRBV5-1,CASRVTGQGSYNEQFF,TGCGCCAGCAGGGTAACAGGACAGGGGTCCTACAATGAGCAGTTCTTC
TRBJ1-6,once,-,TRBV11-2,CASTQGGKFYNSPLHF,TGTGCCAGCACCCAGGGAGGCAAATTTTATAATTCACCCCTCCACTTT
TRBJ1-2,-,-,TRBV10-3,CAISSGRGNYGYTF,TGTGCCATCAGTAGTGGGCGGGGGAACTATGGCTACACCTTC
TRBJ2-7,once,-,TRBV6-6,CASSYSNLAGIHEQYF,TGTGCCAGCAGTTACTCGAATCTGGCAGGGATCCACGAGCAGTACTTC
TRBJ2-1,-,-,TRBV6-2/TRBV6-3,CASSYSQSNEQFF,TGTGCCAGCAGTTACTCGCAGAGCAATGAGCAGTTCTTC
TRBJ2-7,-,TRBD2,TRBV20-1,CSASSGSRYEQYF,TGCAGTGCTAGTAGCGGGAGTCGGTACGAGCAGTACTTC
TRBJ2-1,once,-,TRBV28,CASKTVPSYNEQFF,TGTGCCAGCAAAACGGTTCCCTCCTACAATGAGCAGTTCTTC
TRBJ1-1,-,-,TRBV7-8,CASSLEGGGPQNTEAFF,TGTGCCAGCAGCTTAGAGGGGGGGGGACCTCAGAACACTGAAGCTTTCTTT